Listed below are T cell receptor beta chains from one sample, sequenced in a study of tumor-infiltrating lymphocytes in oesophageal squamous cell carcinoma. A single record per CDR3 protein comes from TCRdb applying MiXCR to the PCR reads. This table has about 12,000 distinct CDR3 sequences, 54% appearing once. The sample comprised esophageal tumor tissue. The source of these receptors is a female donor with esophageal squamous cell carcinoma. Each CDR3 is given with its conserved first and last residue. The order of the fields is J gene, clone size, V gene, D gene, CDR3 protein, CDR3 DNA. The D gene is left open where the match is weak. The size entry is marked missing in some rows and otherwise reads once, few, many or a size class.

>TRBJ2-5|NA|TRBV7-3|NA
CASSLTADYNEQYF
TGTGCCAGCAGCTTAACTGCAGACTACAATGAGCAGTACTTC
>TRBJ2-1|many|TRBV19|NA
CASRPRHEVGYNEQFF
TGTGCCAGTAGACCTAGACACGAAGTGGGGTACAATGAGCAGTTCTTC
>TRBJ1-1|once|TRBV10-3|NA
CAIGEGIRTEAFF
TGTGCCATCGGCGAAGGGATTCGGACTGAAGCTTTCTTT
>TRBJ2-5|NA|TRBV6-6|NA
CASSDWVETQYF
TGTGCCAGCAGTGATTGGGTGGAGACCCAGTACTTC
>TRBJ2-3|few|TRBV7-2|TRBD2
CASRPGGGRTDTQYF
TGTGCCAGCAGGCCGGGCGGGGGGCGAACAGATACGCAGTATTTT
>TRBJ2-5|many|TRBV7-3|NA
CASSPRGRGETQYF
TGTGCCAGCAGCCCCAGGGGGCGGGGGGAGACCCAGTACTTC
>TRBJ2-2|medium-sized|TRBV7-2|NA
CASSLSYEYTGELFF
TGTGCCAGCAGCTTATCCTATGAATACACCGGGGAGCTGTTTTTT
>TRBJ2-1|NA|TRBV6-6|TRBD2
CASISSGRGNEQFF
TGTGCCAGCATATCTAGCGGGAGGGGGAATGAGCAGTTCTTC
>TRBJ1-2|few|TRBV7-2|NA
CASSVQGGYGYTF
TGTGCCAGCAGCGTACAGGGTGGGTATGGCTACACCTTC
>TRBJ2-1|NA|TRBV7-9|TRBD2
CASSLTSGSGDEQFF
TGTGCCAGCAGCTTGACTAGCGGGAGTGGCGATGAGCAGTTCTTC
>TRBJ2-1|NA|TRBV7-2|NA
CASSLVTRKQFF
TGTGCCAGCAGCTTAGTGACCCGTAAGCAGTTCTTC
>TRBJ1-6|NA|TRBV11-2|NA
CASSSGQYNSPLHF
TGTGCCAGCAGCTCCGGACAGTATAATTCACCCCTCCACTTT
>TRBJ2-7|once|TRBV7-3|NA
CASSFAPNSPLHF
TGTGCCAGCAGCTTTGCTCCAAATTCACCCCTCCACTTC
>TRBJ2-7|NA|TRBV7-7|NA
CASSPGGGDSYEQYF
TGTGCCAGCAGCCCCGGCGGAGGGGACTCCTACGAGCAGTACTTC
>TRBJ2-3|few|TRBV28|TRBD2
CASSFRGRVTDTQYF
TGTGCCAGCAGTTTTCGCGGGAGGGTCACAGATACGCAGTATTTT
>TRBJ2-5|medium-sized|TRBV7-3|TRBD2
CASSRKAGGPRDEQYF
TGTGCCAGCAGCCGCAAGGCGGGGGGGCCAAGGGATGAGCAGTACTTC
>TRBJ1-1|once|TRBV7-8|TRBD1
CASSPRTGPGAFF
TGTGCCAGCAGCCCGCGGACAGGGCCGGGAGCTTTCTTT
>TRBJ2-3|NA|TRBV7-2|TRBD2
CASSSTSGAAGELYF
TGTGCCAGCAGCTCGACTAGCGGGGCTGCCGGGGAGCTGTACTTC
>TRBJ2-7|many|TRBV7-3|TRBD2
CASSQTSSNEQYF
TGTGCCAGCAGCCAGACTAGCTCTAACGAGCAGTACTTC
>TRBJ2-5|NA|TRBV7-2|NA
CASSGYREETQYF
TGTGCCAGCAGCGGGTACAGGGAAGAGACCCAGTACTTC
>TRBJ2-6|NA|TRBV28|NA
CASSLGRGARSGANVLTF
TGTGCCAGCAGTTTAGGCAGGGGGGCCCGTTCTGGGGCCAACGTCCTGACTTTC
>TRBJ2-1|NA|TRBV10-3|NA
CAISDLASSYNEQFF
TGTGCCATCAGTGACCTCGCGAGCTCCTACAATGAGCAGTTCTTC
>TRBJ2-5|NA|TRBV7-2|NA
CASSDQTVSYNSPLHF
TGTGCCAGCAGCGACCAGACAGTCTCCTATAATTCACCCCTCCACTTC
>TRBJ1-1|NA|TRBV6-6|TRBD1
CASSYSWTGNTEAFF
TGTGCCAGCAGTTACTCATGGACAGGTAACACTGAAGCTTTCTTT
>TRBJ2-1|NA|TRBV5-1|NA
CASATGRDQETQFF
TGCGCCAGCGCGACCGGGCGGGATCAAGAGACCCAGTTCTTC
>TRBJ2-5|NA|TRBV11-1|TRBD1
CASSLGGTVQETQYF
TGTGCCAGCAGCTTAGGTGGGACAGTACAAGAGACCCAGTACTTC
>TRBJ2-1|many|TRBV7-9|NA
CASSLSDSNNEQFF
TGTGCCAGCAGCTTGAGCGACTCAAACAATGAGCAGTTCTTC
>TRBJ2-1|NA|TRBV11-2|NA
CASSLTGTQIYNEQFF
TGTGCCAGCAGCTTAACCGGGACGCAGATCTACAATGAGCAGTTCTTC
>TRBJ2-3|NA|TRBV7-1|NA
CASSTRGGDTQYF
TGTGCCAGCAGCACTAGGGGGGGAGATACGCAGTATTTT
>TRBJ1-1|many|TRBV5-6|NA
CASSRVGSDRTEAFF
TGTGCCAGCAGCCGCGTCGGGTCGGACCGCACTGAAGCTTTCTTT
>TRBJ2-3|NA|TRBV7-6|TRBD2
CASSTSGGSDTQYF
TGTGCCAGCAGCACTAGCGGGGGATCAGATACGCAGTATTTT
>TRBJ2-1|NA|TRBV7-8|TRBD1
CASSRDRGPGEQFF
TGTGCCAGCAGCCGGGACAGGGGGCCGGGTGAGCAGTTCTTC
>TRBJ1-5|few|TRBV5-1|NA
CASSLTGKGNQPQHF
TGCGCCAGCAGCTTGACAGGGAAGGGCAATCAGCCCCAGCATTTT
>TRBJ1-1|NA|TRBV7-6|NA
CASSLWDGEAFF
TGTGCCAGCAGCTTGTGGGACGGTGAAGCTTTCTTT
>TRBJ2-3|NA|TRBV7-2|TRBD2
CASSSLAGGRRTDTQYF
TGTGCCAGCAGCTCTTTAGCGGGAGGCAGACGCACAGATACGCAGTATTTT
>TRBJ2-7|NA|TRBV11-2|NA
CASSFNLGAPASEQYF
TGTGCCAGCAGCTTTAATCTGGGGGCCCCCGCCTCCGAGCAGTACTTC
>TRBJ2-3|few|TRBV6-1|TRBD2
CASSPRLAGGTDTQYF
TGTGCCAGCAGTCCCCGACTAGCGGGAGGCACAGATACGCAGTATTTT
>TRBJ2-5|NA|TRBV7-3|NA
CASSFSGGLQETQYF
TGTGCCAGCAGCTTTTCAGGGGGGTTGCAGGAGACCCAGTACTTC
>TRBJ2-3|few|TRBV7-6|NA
CASSLEYPDTQYF
TGTGCCAGCAGCTTAGAGTATCCAGATACGCAGTATTTT
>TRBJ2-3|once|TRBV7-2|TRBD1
CASSLAGTGGLDTQYF
TGTGCCAGCAGCTTAGCGGGGACAGGGGGATTGGATACGCAGTATTTT
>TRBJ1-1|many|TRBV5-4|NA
CASSSLQVGNTEAFF
TGTGCCAGCAGCTCCCTACAGGTAGGCAACACTGAAGCTTTCTTT
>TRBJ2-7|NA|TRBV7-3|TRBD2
CASSRHAVAGAGLHYEQYF
TGTGCCAGCAGCCGACATGCGGTAGCGGGGGCCGGTCTTCACTACGAGCAGTACTTC
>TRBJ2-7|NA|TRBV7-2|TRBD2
CASSGSGLAGAHEQYF
TGTGCCAGCAGCGGAAGCGGACTAGCGGGAGCCCACGAGCAGTACTTC